This TCR beta chain was identified during a study of CD8 T cells in Susac syndrome. cDNA came from about 0.5 to 1 ug RNA primed by random hexamers. TCRdb re-analysed the immunoSEQ multiplex PCR reads in MiXCR, keeping a single row per CDR3 protein. Counted here are 150,000 to 200,000 distinct CDR3 sequences, 90% to 95% occurring once; the ten biggest clones make up about 0.1%. The T cells that were sequenced for TCR beta were CD8+ and CD4+ cells from blood. From germline, CDR1 is SGHTA and CDR2 FQGTGA. The CDR3 has 16 residues. J was trimmed by 3 bases and V by 0 bases; bases with no gene match: 2. The TCR originated in a human donor with Susac syndrome. Sequencing input: CD4+ T cells from PBMCs. This chain links TRBV7-3 with TRBJ2-1; 10 nucleotides align to TRBD2. In nucleotides, the CDR3 is TGTGCCAGCAGCTTAACTGGGACTAGCGACTACAATGAGCAGTTCTTC. It codes for CASSLTGTSDYNEQFF.